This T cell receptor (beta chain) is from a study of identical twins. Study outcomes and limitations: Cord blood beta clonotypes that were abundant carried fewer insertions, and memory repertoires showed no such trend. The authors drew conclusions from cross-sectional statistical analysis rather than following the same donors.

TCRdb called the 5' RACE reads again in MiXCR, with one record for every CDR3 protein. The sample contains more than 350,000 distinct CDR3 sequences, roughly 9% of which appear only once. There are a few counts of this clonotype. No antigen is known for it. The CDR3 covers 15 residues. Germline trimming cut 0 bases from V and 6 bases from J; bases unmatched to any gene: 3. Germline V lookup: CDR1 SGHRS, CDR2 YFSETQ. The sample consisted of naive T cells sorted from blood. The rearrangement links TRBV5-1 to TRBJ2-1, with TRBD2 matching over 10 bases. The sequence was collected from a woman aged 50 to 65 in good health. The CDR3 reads CASSLEPSGSNEQFF. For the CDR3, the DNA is TGCGCCAGCAGCTTGGAGCCTAGCGGGAGCAATGAGCAGTTCTTC.